This TCR beta chain was identified in a study of T-cell reconstitution after alpha-beta-depleted transplantation in children. Findings and caveats of the study: Expanded clones from the graft, numbering several hundred, reportedly supplied alpha-beta T cells about two months after transplant. Some patients' high day-60 TCRbeta diversity was traced to surviving recipient T cells and thymic progenitors. Once a year had passed after transplant, T-cell counts and diversity came mostly from newly produced T cells.

Germline values: CDR1 SGHNT, CDR2 YYREEE (reference sequence). CDR3 length equals 13 residues. Trimming pared 2 bases from V and 6 bases from J, leaving 11 bases between. The library targeted TCRbeta and was prepared with unique molecular identifiers. One entry per CDR3 protein, called by TCRdb with MiXCR from the PCR reads. The sample has about 470,000 distinct CDR3 sequences; 43% are singletons. A few counts support this clonotype. Its specificity is not known. The source was PBMCs, collected before TCRalphabeta/CD19-depleted stem cell transplant. The sequence derives from a girl aged 2 to 9 with aplastic anemia, due to receive a stem cell transplant. The J gene is TRBJ1-2, the V gene TRBV5-4, with D unresolved. For the CDR3, the DNA is TGTGCCAGCAGCTTCCAGGACTTCAATGGCTACACCTTC. Translation gives CASSFQDFNGYTF.